This TCR beta chain was obtained from a study of T-cell memory formation after mild COVID-19 (dated by TCRdb to about 2021). Broadly, across the study: Most TCR sequence clusters were specific to one of the two donors. In two donors, T-cell clones that expanded and contracted after mild COVID-19 were followed by sequencing TCRalpha and TCRbeta repertoires longitudinally. The cohort was made up of two young adult volunteers, one female and one male, who were previously healthy.

Points the paper makes about the study in general: The detection of some responding clones in pre-infection memory suggests that pre-existing cross-reactive memory T cells joined the SARS-CoV-2 response. The second-wave clones that peaked on day 37 were not confirmed to be SARS-CoV-2 specific. Only two mild cases were covered in the study, and larger cohorts including severe cases with pre-infection samples were considered necessary. Clones contracting from day 15 to 85 had balanced CD4/CD8 phenotypes, while a second wave expanding from day 15 to 37 was biased towards CD4+. Contracting CD4+ clones turned up mainly in the CM and EM memory subsets, whereas EMRA was where CD8+ clones were enriched.

This clonotype showed up just a few times. Its antigen target is currently unknown. Base qualities are not at hand, and no much larger clone is one base apart. Ficoll-Paque density gradient centrifugation was the method used to isolate PBMCs. Sequenced on an Illumina NovaSeq 6000. TCRalpha and TCRbeta cDNA libraries were constructed by 5'RACE with constant-segment primers, with sample barcodes and unique molecular identifiers being introduced. RNA was extracted from every sample with Trizol reagent. Libraries were amplified in two PCR steps, with a second sample barcode and Illumina TruSeq adapters added in the second step. Sequencing of libraries was performed on an Illumina NovaSeq with 2 x 150 bp paired-end reads. As for the original processing: Demultiplexing of reads and collapsing into UMI-guided consensus sequences were performed with migec v1.2.7. With mixcr v2.1.11, UMI consensuses were aligned to TRA and TRB V and J templates and assembled into clonotypes. Clonotypes were classified as expanded or contracted when called significant by both edgeR and NoisET, with noise models trained on biological replicates. edgeR calls used a false discovery rate-adjusted p below 0.01 and a log2 fold-change threshold of 1. As an exploratory analysis of dynamics, max-normalized trajectories of the 1000 most abundant clonotypes were examined with PCA combined with hierarchical clustering. Separately sequenced CD4+ and CD8+ repertoires were used to assign a CD4 or CD8 phenotype to each responding clone. TCRdb reprocessing: public reads trimmed at Q25 with fastp, clones called with MiXCR, in-frame beta chains kept. CDR3 protein sequences are deduplicated, and each keeps its most common genes and DNA. TCRdb's processing, not the authors', yielded these V and J calls. The sample table shows about 290,000 distinct CDR3 sequences, and about 15% are seen once. The ten largest clones add up to roughly 20% of the sample.

The source material was PBMCs or a T cell subset sorted from them (not recorded which). The sequence derives from a man younger than 35 who had mild COVID-19 (a few samples of this study predate the infection). The sample titles of this study are shuffled in the database, so cell type and time point are left out; the donor was told from shared clones.

The sequenced DNA is TGCAGTGCTAGCTGGGGGGGCAGCACAGATACGCAGTATTTT. This yields the protein CSASWGGSTDTQYF. The chain links TRBV20-1 with TRBJ2-3, and the D gene may be TRBD2, 7 bases matching. Cut back by 3 bases and 0 bases, the V and J ends lie 10 bases apart. The germline V gene (reference sequence) supplies CDR1 DFQATT and CDR2 SNEGSKA. The CDR3 spans 14 residues, from the cysteine through the phenylalanine. This entry keeps only the CDR3 DNA: 42 bases, framed from base 1.